The clone carrying this T cell receptor beta chain was found once. Its antigen is unidentified. This sample is part of a study of metastatic and nonmetastatic thyroid tumors. Study background: Peripheral blood and tumor or nodule samples from malignant and benign thyroid patients were compared. The study, taken as a whole, reports: Within blood and tumor, benign nodules reportedly had significantly lower TCR beta diversity than malignant thyroid tumors did.

Germline V gene data show CDR1 as LGHDT and CDR2 as YNNKEL (reference sequence). V gave up 1 base and J gave up 0 bases, with 3 bases separating them. There are 13 residues in the CDR3. The entire patient cohort was treatment-naive prior to thyroid surgery. Via MiXCR, TCRdb re-called the PCR reads. The sample contains 32,000 or so clones, about 18% of which appear only once. V is TRBV3-1 and J is TRBJ1-2; D is undetermined. The TCR sequence derives from a male donor with papillary thyroid cancer or a benign thyroid nodule (not recorded which). Some clones in this sample may be carry-over from other donors' samples. Source material: blood. This CDR3 is CASSQVTNYGYTF. The DNA for the CDR3 is TGTGCCAGCAGCCAAGTCACTAACTATGGCTACACCTTC.